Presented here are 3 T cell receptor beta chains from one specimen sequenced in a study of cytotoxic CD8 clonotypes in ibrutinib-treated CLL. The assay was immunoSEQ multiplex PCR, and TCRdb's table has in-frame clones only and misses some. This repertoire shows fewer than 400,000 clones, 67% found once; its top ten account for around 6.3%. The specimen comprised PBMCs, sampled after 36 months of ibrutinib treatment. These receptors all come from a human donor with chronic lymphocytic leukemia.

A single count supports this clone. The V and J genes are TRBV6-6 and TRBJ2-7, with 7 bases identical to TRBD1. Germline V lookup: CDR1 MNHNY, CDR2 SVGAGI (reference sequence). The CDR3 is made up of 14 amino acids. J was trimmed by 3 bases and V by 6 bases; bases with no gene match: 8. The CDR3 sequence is CASSVEGGNYEQYF. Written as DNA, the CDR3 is TGTGCCAGCAGCGTCGAAGGGGGCAACTACGAGCAGTACTTC.

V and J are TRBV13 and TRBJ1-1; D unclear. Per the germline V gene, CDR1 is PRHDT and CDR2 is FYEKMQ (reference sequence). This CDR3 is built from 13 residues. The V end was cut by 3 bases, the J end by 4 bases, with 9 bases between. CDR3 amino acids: CASSFRVRTEAFF. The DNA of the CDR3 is TGTGCCAGCAGCTTCCGGGTGCGCACTGAAGCTTTCTTT.

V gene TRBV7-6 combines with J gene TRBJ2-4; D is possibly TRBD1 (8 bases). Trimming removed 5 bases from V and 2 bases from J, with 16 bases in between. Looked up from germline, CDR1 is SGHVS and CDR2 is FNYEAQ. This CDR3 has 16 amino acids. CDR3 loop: CASSSRGRGTKNIQYF. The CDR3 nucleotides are TGTGCCAGCAGCAGCAGGGGGCGGGGGACCAAAAACATTCAGTACTTC.